This record looks at one TCR beta chain sequence and its context. This specimen comes from a study of shared clonotypes between healthy human individuals. Produced via immunoSEQ multiplex PCR; TCRdb's table is partial and in-frame only. The data contain 2 million or so clones, 95% of them singletons. This clonotype was sampled from a man in his late teens or twenties in good health. The sample comprised naive CD4+ T cells sorted from blood. Subset specified: CD45RA+ positively selected.

CDR3 bases: TGTGCCAGCAGTTTAGGCCCAGGTGAGATCACAGGGTGGACCACTGAAGCTTTCTTT. Translation gives CASSLGPGEITGWTTEAFF. The chain is built from TRBV27 and TRBJ1-1; possible D gene TRBD1, 6 bases. Germline V lookup: CDR1 MNHEY, CDR2 SMNVEV (reference sequence). The CDR3 has 19 amino acids. With 2 bases removed from V and 4 bases from J, the gap between germline ends came to 26 bases.